The rows below give T cell receptor beta chains drawn from one sample of a study of T cells after yellow fever vaccination. In TCRdb, the 5' RACE reads were re-called with MiXCR into one record per CDR3 protein. The table has some 200,000 distinct CDR3 sequences, approximately 11% seen once; the top ten hold 36%. The specimen comprised CD8+ T cells sorted from PBMCs, sampled 15 days after the yellow fever booster vaccination. These receptors came from a man aged 18-30 years who received the YFV17D yellow fever vaccine. The CDR3 runs from the conserved cysteine through the conserved F or W. Each record gives: clone size, J gene, D gene, V gene, CDR3 DNA, CDR3 protein. The D gene is left open where the match is weak. Clone sizes are given selectively: once, few, many, or a class where the clone is expanded.

- | TRBJ2-5 | TRBD2 | TRBV4-1 | TGCGCCAGCAGCCAAGGCACCGGGGGGGCCATAGAGACCCAGTACTTC | CASSQGTGGAIETQYF
many | TRBJ1-1 | - | TRBV5-1 | TGCGCCAGCAGCCTGCGGACAGACATGAACACTGAAGCTTTCTTT | CASSLRTDMNTEAFF
many | TRBJ2-2 | TRBD2 | TRBV4-1 | TGCGCCAGCAGCCACCCCTCGGGGGGTGACACCGGGGAGCTGTTTTTT | CASSHPSGGDTGELFF
many | TRBJ2-5 | - | TRBV29-1 | TGCAGCGTTGAAGCAGGGGTCCAAGAGACCCAGTACTTC | CSVEAGVQETQYF
many | TRBJ2-1 | TRBD1 | TRBV7-9 | TGTGCCAGCAGGCTTCAGGGGGCCGGTGAGCAGTTCTTC | CASRLQGAGEQFF
few | TRBJ2-1 | - | TRBV12-3/TRBV12-4 | TGTGCCAGCAGTCCCCCCAGGGATGAGCAGTTCTTC | CASSPPRDEQFF
few | TRBJ2-3 | - | TRBV20-1 | TGCAGTGCTAGTTGGCTAGCAGTAAGGTCTAGCACAGATACGCAGTATTTT | CSASWLAVRSSTDTQYF
- | TRBJ2-2 | TRBD1 | TRBV4-3 | TGCGCCAGCAGCCACCACGACAGGGTTAACACCGGGGAGCTGTTTTTT | CASSHHDRVNTGELFF
few | TRBJ1-4 | - | TRBV12-3/TRBV12-4 | TGTGCCAGCAGTTTGGCAGGTCGTAATGAAAAACTGTTTTTT | CASSLAGRNEKLFF
many | TRBJ2-7 | - | TRBV4-1 | TGCGCCAGCAGCCAAGTTCGAATAATACGGTTGGGGTCCCGGGCGTGGGAGCAGTACTTC | CASSQVRIIRLGSRAWEQYF
few | TRBJ2-1 | - | TRBV27 | TGTGCCAGCAGTTTAATTGGGGGGGCCGTGGTCCATGAGCAGTTCTTC | CASSLIGGAVVHEQFF
- | TRBJ1-2 | TRBD1 | TRBV7-9 | TGTGCCAGCAGCTGGTCGGGACAGGGCAGCTATGGCTACACCTTC | CASSWSGQGSYGYTF
few | TRBJ1-4 | - | TRBV12-3/TRBV12-4 | TGTGCCAGCACCTACAGCGGGGAAAAACTGTTTTTT | CASTYSGEKLFF
- | TRBJ2-5 | - | TRBV7-6 | TGTGCCAGCAGCCGGGCGGAGACCCAGTACTTC | CASSRAETQYF